This T cell receptor beta chain was captured by sequencing in a study of beta chain features in type 1 diabetes. Overall study: Patient and healthy donor groups were alike in age, gender and cell yields. Study results and caveats: HLA influence on TCRB rearrangement stayed unresolved here. Patients with type 1 diabetes carried fewer insertions and had more deletions at their VDJ junctions.

As regards this clone: What it binds is unknown.

V shed 5 bases, J shed 5 bases, and the junction held 8 bases outside the gene matches. Germline CDR1 and CDR2: SGHAT and FQNNGV. CDR3 length: 17 amino acids. Every bit of the isolated RNA underwent reverse transcription, so sequencing read expressed TCRB transcripts. Sequenced by immunoSEQ multiplex PCR; TCRdb stores in-frame clones only, minus some. The sample lists some 150,000 clones, 10% occurring once. Sorting of CD4+ naive, central memory, regulatory and stem cell-like memory cells was performed via CD45RO/CCR7/CD25/CD127/CD95/CD27. Sequencing was done on a sample of naive CD4+ T cells from blood. The clonotype was recovered from a man in his late teens or twenties in good health. This chain links TRBV11-2 with TRBJ2-5, with 16 bases lining up with TRBD2. DNA of the CDR3: TGTGCCAGCAGCCAAGGGACTAGCGGGGGGGCCTGGGAGACCCAGTACTTC. Amino acids: CASSQGTSGGAWETQYF. The variable domain in full, completed from reference TRBV11-2 and TRBJ2-5, reads EAGVAQSPRYKIIEKRQSVAFWCNPISGHATLYWYQQILGQGPKLLIQFQNNGVVDDSQLPKDRFSAERLKGVDSTLKIQPAKLEDSAVYLCASSQGTSGGAWETQYFGPGTRLLVL.